Presented here are 25 T cell receptor beta chains from one specimen sequenced in a study of cytotoxic CD8 clonotypes in ibrutinib-treated CLL. Sequencing was performed with immunoSEQ multiplex PCR; in TCRdb, only in-frame clones are kept and a portion is missing. Of 110,000 or so clones in the sample, roughly 57% were seen once. This sample comprised PBMCs, obtained after 24 months of ibrutinib treatment. The receptors originated from a human donor with chronic lymphocytic leukemia.

A few counts support this clone. The CDR3 DNA follows: TGTGCCAGCAGCTTGGCGGGACAGGGGGCGAGGAGGTCACCCCTCCACTTT. Protein: CASSLAGQGARRSPLHF. V gene TRBV7-8 combines with J gene TRBJ1-6; TRBD1 matches 12 bases. J was trimmed by 10 bases and V by 3 bases; bases with no gene match: 10. Germline-derived CDR1 and CDR2 are SGHVS and FQNEAQ. The CDR3 spans 17 residues.

V and J are TRBV5-1 and TRBJ2-2; D not resolved. V was clipped by 1 base and J by 5 bases, with 6 bases between them. Germline V CDR1 and CDR2: SGHRS, YFSETQ. This CDR3 is 13 amino acids long. CDR3 sequence: CASSLLITGELFF. The CDR3 bases are TGCGCCAGCAGCTTGTTGATTACCGGGGAGCTGTTTTTT. The variable domain in full, completed from reference TRBV5-1 and TRBJ2-2, reads KAGVTQTPRYLIKTRGQQVTLSCSPISGHRSVSWYQQTPGQGLQFLFEYFSETQRNKGNFPGRFSGRQFSNSRSEMNVSTLELGDSALYLCASSLLITGELFFGEGSRLTVL.

This clone was seen at least ten times. The CDR3: CASSRQGGNTIYF. The CDR3, as DNA: TGTGCCAGCAGCCGACAGGGGGGAAACACCATATATTTT. This sequence joins TRBV7-3 and TRBJ1-3; 8 bases agree with TRBD1. J lost 4 bases, V lost 5 bases, and 1 base had no gene match. From germline, CDR1 is SGHTA and CDR2 FQGTGA. This CDR3 has 13 amino acids.

The chain links TRBV6-1 to TRBJ1-5; the D is unclear. The V and J ends lost 3 bases and 14 bases respectively, with 26 bases between them. Germline loops: CDR1 MNHNS, CDR2 SASEGT. The CDR3 is 16 amino acids. DNA for the CDR3: TGTGCCAGCAGTGACCATAACCGGAGGTTAGGTGGTCATGAGCATTTT. Translation: CASSDHNRRLGGHEHF.

The gene calls are TRBV15 and TRBJ2-2; a possible D gene is TRBD1 (7 bases). Per germline, CDR1 LNHNV and CDR2 YYDKDF (reference sequence). V was clipped by 1 base and J by 4 bases, with 28 bases between them. The CDR3 length is 21 residues. CDR3 bases: TGTGCCACCAGCAGAGGAGGAGGGCAATATACAGGGGAGAAGCGCACCGGGGAGCTGTTTTTT. Translating gives CATSRGGGQYTGEKRTGELFF.

The chain is built from TRBV30 and TRBJ2-7, with no clear D. Deletions cut 5 bases from V and 4 bases from J, with 12 bases between. CDR1 is GTSNPN, CDR2 SVGIG, per germline (reference sequence). The CDR3 length is 12 residues. The CDR3 spells CAWGELSYEQYF. The CDR3 DNA is TGTGCCTGGGGGGAACTCTCTTACGAGCAGTACTTC.

The V and J genes are TRBV30 and TRBJ1-1; D remains ambiguous. CDR1 and CDR2 (germline): GTSNPN, SVGIG (reference sequence). The CDR3 totals 13 residues. Trimming cost V 5 bases and J 1 base, with 11 bases left between them. The CDR3 loop is CAWAVEPNTEAFF. CDR3 nucleotide sequence: TGTGCCTGGGCTGTGGAGCCGAACACTGAAGCTTTCTTT.

This chain joins TRBV6-4 and TRBJ2-1; possibly TRBD1 or TRBD2 for D (6 bases each). Germline CDR1 is MRHNA and CDR2 is SNTAGT. The CDR3 loop spans 14 amino acids. V gave up 5 bases and J gave up 6 bases, with 14 bases separating them. CDR3 sequence reads: CASSSSPGANEQFF. The CDR3 DNA reads TGTGCCAGCAGTTCCTCGCCGGGGGCCAATGAGCAGTTCTTC.

The V gene is TRBV7-3, the J gene TRBJ2-3; D is unclear. The ends were cut back, 5 bases at V and 2 bases at J, with 8 bases in the middle. Germline V gene data show CDR1 as SGHTA and CDR2 as FQGTGA. The CDR3 length is 13 residues. CDR3 coding DNA: TGTGCCAGCAGCAAGTCGTCCACAGATACGCAGTATTTT. It translates to CASSKSSTDTQYF.

Of note for this clone: Relative to the germline gene, one junction end is altered; a read error may explain this. The chain recombines TRBV7-6 with TRBJ2-3; D is possibly TRBD2 (5 bases). The CDR3 is 17 amino acids. Looked up from germline, CDR1 is SGHVS and CDR2 is FNYEAQ. In DNA form, the CDR3 reads TGTGCCAGCAGCTTAGCGGCTTCTGGCCCTGAGGGATTTCGTTGGGATTTT. This encodes CASSLAASGPEGFRWDF.

The CDR3 reads CASSLTSTRKGQGKKPQHF. In DNA form, the CDR3 reads TGTGCCAGCAGCTTAACGTCCACGCGAAAGGGGCAGGGGAAAAAGCCCCAGCATTTT. V usage is TRBV7-3 and J usage is TRBJ1-5, with a tentative D call TRBD1 (6 bases). The CDR3 is 19 amino acids. Per the germline V gene, CDR1 is SGHTA and CDR2 is FQGTGA. V was trimmed by 0 bases and J by 8 bases, leaving 26 bases between them.

The V gene is TRBV5-1, the J gene TRBJ2-5; D not certain. The CDR3 consists of 14 residues. Germline lookup yields CDR1 SGHRS and CDR2 YFSETQ. Trimming removed 3 bases from V and 3 bases from J, with 12 bases in between. CDR3 sequence: CASSYRHPEETQYF. The DNA for the CDR3 is TGCGCCAGCAGCTATAGACATCCTGAAGAGACCCAGTACTTC.

The chain has TRBV29-1 and TRBJ2-5; 9 bases are a match to TRBD1. The CDR3 consists of 13 residues. Germline CDR1 SQVTM, CDR2 ANQGSEA. With V trimmed by 6 bases and J by 5 bases, 7 bases remained unmatched. This chain's CDR3 is CSVETGGSETQYF. Written as DNA, the CDR3 is TGCAGCGTGGAGACAGGGGGGAGTGAGACCCAGTACTTC.

The rearrangement joins TRBV30 to TRBJ1-6, with D tentatively TRBD1 (6 bases). CDR3 length equals 16 residues. Germline V gives CDR1 GTSNPN, CDR2 SVGIG (reference sequence). Trimming removed 0 bases from V and 13 bases from J, with 22 bases in between. The DNA of the CDR3 is TGTGCCTGGAGTGTACAGGTCCCGGGGGCCCCGATCCCCCTCCACTTT. Protein: CAWSVQVPGAPIPLHF. The whole variable domain, remainder taken from reference TRBV30 and TRBJ1-6, is SQTIHQWPATLVQPVGSPLSLECTVEGTSNPNLYWYRQAAGRGLQLLFYSVGIGQISSEVPQNLSASRPQDRQFILSSKKLLLSDSGFYLCAWSVQVPGAPIPLHFGNGTRLTVT.

The CDR3 nucleotides read TGTGCCAGCTCAGAAAAGACAGGAGGCAAATCTGCCGGGGAGCTGTTTTTT. Translated: CASSEKTGGKSAGELFF. The genes are TRBV18 and TRBJ2-2, with D possibly being TRBD1 (6 bases). Germline V gene sequence: CDR1 KGHSH, CDR2 LQKENI. V lost 5 bases and J lost 6, with 22 bases in between. The CDR3 runs to 17 residues.

The chain has TRBV7-9 and TRBJ2-1, with 10 bases that match TRBD1. Germline V lookup: CDR1 SEHNR, CDR2 FQNEAQ (reference sequence). The CDR3 runs 12 residues. The ends lost 4 bases at V and 13 bases at J; junction bases unmatched: 4. CDR3 DNA: TGTGCCAGCAGCTCGGGACAGGGGAGTCAGTTCTTC. This sequence encodes CASSSGQGSQFF.

The gene calls are TRBV29-1 and TRBJ1-1, with D maybe TRBD1 (5 bases). This CDR3 has 14 residues. Trimming removed 3 bases from V and 0 bases from J, with 11 bases in between. The V gene's germline CDR1 is SQVTM and CDR2 ANQGSEA. CDR3 amino acids: CSVDDLQVNTEAFF. The CDR3 DNA follows: TGCAGCGTTGACGACTTACAGGTGAACACTGAAGCTTTCTTT.

The genes are TRBV5-1 and TRBJ2-7; 9 nucleotides align to TRBD2. Germline V lookup: CDR1 SGHRS, CDR2 YFSETQ. Losses at the gene ends were 4 bases for V and 2 bases for J; bases not matched to a gene: 7. The CDR3 is made up of 15 amino acids. As DNA, the CDR3 is TGCGCCAGCAGCCAACTAGCGGGCCTGACCTACGAGCAGTACTTC. Translation gives CASSQLAGLTYEQYF. The full variable domain, its missing parts supplied by reference TRBV5-1 and TRBJ2-7, is KAGVTQTPRYLIKTRGQQVTLSCSPISGHRSVSWYQQTPGQGLQFLFEYFSETQRNKGNFPGRFSGRQFSNSRSEMNVSTLELGDSALYLCASSQLAGLTYEQYFGPGTRLTVT.

This clone came up once. The V and J genes are TRBV29-1 and TRBJ2-7; D is tentatively TRBD1 or TRBD2 (10 bases each). V lost 6 bases and J 2 bases, leaving 20 bases between the germline ends. Per germline, CDR1 SQVTM and CDR2 ANQGSEA. CDR3 length equals 15 residues. The CDR3 here is CSVQRGGQGTYEQYF. CDR3 bases: TGCAGCGTGCAGCGGGGGGGACAGGGGACCTACGAGCAGTACTTC.

The V call is TRBV5-1, the J call TRBJ1-1, with a possible D match to TRBD1 (6 bases). The CDR3 totals 13 residues. CDR1 is SGHRS, CDR2 YFSETQ, per germline. V shed 6 bases and J shed 6 bases, with 15 bases lying between them. CDR3 sequence reads: CASKLQGTSEAFF. The CDR3 bases are TGCGCCAGCAAGTTGCAGGGGACGTCTGAAGCTTTCTTT.

The chain recombines TRBV7-9 with TRBJ2-5, with D possibly TRBD1 on 6 matching bases. The V and J ends lost 6 bases and 5 bases respectively, with 16 bases between them. The CDR3 loop spans 14 amino acids. CDR1 is SEHNR, CDR2 FQNEAQ, per germline (reference sequence). The CDR3 DNA sequence: TGTGCCAGCAGTTTACAGGGATGGGTGGAGACCCAGTACTTC. It is translated as CASSLQGWVETQYF.

The V call is TRBV7-3, the J call TRBJ2-1; D call uncertain. The V end lost 5 bases, the J end lost 6 bases, and 14 bases lay between the germline ends. Germline CDR1 SGHTA, CDR2 FQGTGA. The CDR3 is 14 amino acids. The CDR3 DNA follows: TGTGCCAGCAGCCAGACATCCGGTTCCAATGAGCAGTTCTTC. Protein sequence: CASSQTSGSNEQFF.

The J gene is TRBJ2-5, the V gene TRBV7-9; no definite D call. V lost 3 bases to trimming and J lost 5 bases, with 4 bases between them. Germline CDR1 reads SEHNR; CDR2 reads FQNEAQ (reference sequence). The CDR3 is made up of 11 amino acids. The CDR3 sequence is CASSLTETQYF. The CDR3 bases are TGTGCCAGCAGCTTGACGGAGACCCAGTACTTC.

The CDR3 is CASSQGGQRRSSSYNEQFF. Here the CDR3 DNA reads TGTGCCAGCAGCCAAGGGGGCCAGAGAAGATCGAGCTCCTACAATGAGCAGTTCTTC. V usage is TRBV4-2 and J usage is TRBJ2-1, with D perhaps matching TRBD1 (5 bases). CDR3 size: 19 residues. The V and J ends lost 1 base and 0 bases respectively, with 19 bases between them. CDR1 is LGHNA and CDR2 is YNFKEQ in the germline V gene.

The chain recombines TRBV6-6 with TRBJ2-1; D remains unclear. V was cut by 2 bases and J by 6 bases, with 14 bases left in between. The CDR3 loop spans 15 amino acids. Per the germline V gene, CDR1 is MNHNY and CDR2 is SVGAGI (reference sequence). The CDR3: CASSYATIRSNEQFF. In DNA, the CDR3 is TGTGCCAGCAGTTACGCGACGATTAGGTCCAATGAGCAGTTCTTC.